What follows are 26 T cell receptor beta chains derived from one specimen sequenced in a study of vaccination and CD4 T cells after COVID-19. Cultured CD4+ T-cell DNA underwent Oncomine TCR Beta short-read sequencing. TCRdb called the PCR reads again in MiXCR, with one record for every CDR3 protein. The data contain 6,500 to 9,500 distinct CDR3 sequences, about half of them seen just once; the ten biggest clones take up 17%. The treatment is: approximately 9-day PBMC culture with coronavirus spike peptide pools or control peptides (ViraFEST assay). Collection of the unexposed donor's CD4+ T cells took place before the COVID-19 pandemic (2011-2018). Their recognized antigens are unknown. Sequences were obtained from CD4+ T cells from blood, cultured in vitro. The source is a human donor in good health.

This clonotype appeared a few times. The chain links TRBV6-4 to TRBJ2-2; no firm D call. The germline V gene has CDR1 MRHNA and CDR2 SNTAGT. V was cut by 4 bases and J by 4 bases, with 10 bases left in between. The length of the CDR3 is 14 residues. CDR3 DNA sequence: TGTGCCAGCAGTGCCAGGTCGGGCACCGGGGAGCTGTTTTTT. This codes for CASSARSGTGELFF.

This clonotype has only a few counts. CDR3 loop: CASFTSEGRPDTQYF. The CDR3 DNA follows: TGTGCCAGCTTTACTTCGGAGGGTAGACCAGATACGCAGTATTTT. V usage is TRBV6-1 and J usage is TRBJ2-3, with a tentative D call TRBD2 (6 bases). In germline, CDR1 is MNHNS, CDR2 SASEGT. The CDR3 runs to 15 residues. Trimming stripped 8 bases from V and 4 bases from J, with 19 bases between.

The chain links TRBV19 to TRBJ2-2; D is uncertain. Germline lookup yields CDR1 LNHDA and CDR2 SQIVND (reference sequence). This CDR3 contains 13 residues. V gave up 5 bases and J gave up 5 bases, with 9 bases separating them. The CDR3 reads CASSGRLTGELFF. CDR3 coding DNA: TGTGCCAGTAGTGGACGGCTGACCGGGGAGCTGTTTTTT. The complete variable domain, with remaining parts taken from reference TRBV19 and TRBJ2-2, reads DGGITQSPKYLFRKEGQNVTLSCEQNLNHDAMYWYRQDPGQGLRLIYYSQIVNDFQKGDIAEGYSVSREKKESFPLTVTSAQKNPTAFYLCASSGRLTGELFFGEGSRLTVL.

The J gene is TRBJ2-1, the V gene TRBV20-1; the match to TRBD1 covers 7 bases. Germline V gene lookup returns CDR1 DFQATT and CDR2 SNEGSKA (reference sequence). The CDR3 spans 14 residues. With V trimmed by 4 bases and J by 1 base, 4 bases remained unmatched. The CDR3 sequence is CSATGQKSYNEQFF. CDR3 bases: TGCAGTGCTACGGGACAGAAGTCCTACAATGAGCAGTTCTTC.

This clonotype has just a few counts. The rearrangement joins TRBV20-1 to TRBJ1-1; TRBD1 agrees at 9 bases. The junction had 5 bases not matched to a gene; V was cut back by 3 bases and J by 0 bases. CDR3 size: 15 residues. Germline V gene data show CDR1 as DFQATT and CDR2 as SNEGSKA (reference sequence). In nucleotides, the CDR3 is TGCAGTGCTAGGGACAGGGGCGTAATGAACACTGAAGCTTTCTTT. It specifies CSARDRGVMNTEAFF.

The V gene is TRBV18, the J gene TRBJ2-5; 7 bases align to TRBD1. This CDR3 is 16 amino acids long. With 1 base clipped from V and 4 bases from J, the junction kept 9 bases outside the gene matches. Germline V lookup: CDR1 KGHSH, CDR2 LQKENI. This chain's CDR3 is CASSPLDRKDGETQYF. DNA for the CDR3: TGTGCCAGCTCACCACTGGACAGGAAGGATGGAGAGACCCAGTACTTC.

The CDR3 is CSARDRGLSPEKLFF. CDR3 sequence (DNA): TGCAGTGCTAGAGATCGAGGGTTGAGTCCCGAAAAACTGTTTTTT. V is TRBV20-1 and J is TRBJ1-4; no clear D gene. There are 15 residues in the CDR3. The germline gives CDR1 DFQATT, CDR2 SNEGSKA (reference sequence). V gave up 0 bases and J gave up 8 bases, with 16 bases separating them.

A few counts support this clonotype. CDR3 region: CASSPPKRSSNYGYTF. The CDR3 coding sequence is TGTGCCAGCAGCCCCCCCAAAAGGAGCTCTAACTATGGCTACACCTTC. The rearrangement joins TRBV7-6 to TRBJ1-2; no clear D gene. From germline, CDR1 is SGHVS and CDR2 FNYEAQ. Trimming took 5 bases from V and 0 from J, leaving 16 bases between them. The CDR3 is made up of 16 amino acids.

The chain combines TRBV20-1 with TRBJ1-5; weak D call: TRBD1 (5 bases). Germline V gene data show CDR1 as DFQATT and CDR2 as SNEGSKA (reference sequence). This CDR3 comprises 13 residues. The V end lost 6 bases, the J end lost 2 bases, and 11 bases lay between the germline ends. The CDR3 DNA sequence: TGCAGTGCCAGGGTGGGGGGCAATCAGCCCCAGCATTTT. Translating it yields CSARVGGNQPQHF.

Only a few counts were recorded for this clonotype. The chain has TRBV20-1 and TRBJ1-3; TRBD1 agrees at 10 bases. CDR3 length: 15 residues. With V trimmed by 6 bases and J by 7 bases, 12 bases remained unmatched. Germline loops: CDR1 DFQATT, CDR2 SNEGSKA (reference sequence). As DNA, the CDR3 is TGCAGTGCCCCAGACAGGGGGCAAGGACGCAACACCATATATTTT. It specifies CSAPDRGQGRNTIYF.

This clonotype was seen a handful of times. The chain employs TRBV19 and TRBJ1-6; TRBD1 is a possible D gene (5 bases). This CDR3 spans 16 amino acids. Germline CDR1 and CDR2: LNHDA and SQIVND (reference sequence). V lost 7 bases and J lost 9, with 22 bases in between. The chain's CDR3 is CASTLRGPDASSPLHF. In nucleotides, the CDR3 is TGTGCCAGTACCCTAAGGGGACCCGACGCAAGTTCACCCCTCCACTTT.

This sequence joins TRBV2 and TRBJ1-2; possible D gene TRBD1, 6 bases. Germline V gene lookup returns CDR1 SNHLY and CDR2 FYNNEI. V was pared by 6 bases and J by 0 bases, with 11 bases between. CDR3 length equals 14 residues. The CDR3, as DNA: TGTGCCAGCAGGTCCGGGGGCACTAACTATGGCTACACCTTC. It translates to CASRSGGTNYGYTF.

This clonotype was observed a handful of times. This chain links TRBV7-2 with TRBJ2-5; 14 bases map to TRBD2. Germline assignment: CDR1 SGHTA and CDR2 FQGNSA. The CDR3 loop spans 17 amino acids. Trimming cost V 5 bases and J 4 bases; bases outside gene matches: 9. This chain's CDR3 is CASSPRLAGGPRETQYF. Here the CDR3 DNA reads TGTGCCAGCAGCCCCCGACTAGCGGGGGGGCCGCGAGAGACCCAGTACTTC.

The chain links TRBV15 to TRBJ1-1; D unresolved. Trimming cost V 0 bases and J 12 bases, with 11 bases left between them. There are 12 residues in the CDR3. The germline gives CDR1 LNHNV, CDR2 YYDKDF (reference sequence). The CDR3 DNA reads TGTGCCACCAGCAGAGAGGAGGGTACGACTTTCTTT. Translated: CATSREEGTTFF.

The chain combines TRBV27 with TRBJ2-7; 9 bases line up with TRBD1. With V trimmed by 5 bases and J by 3 bases, 17 bases remained unmatched. This CDR3 is built from 18 residues. Germline V lookup: CDR1 MNHEY, CDR2 SMNVEV (reference sequence). CDR3 in DNA: TGTGCCAGCAGTCCAAGGACGAGGACAGGGGACCCCGTCTACGAGCAGTACTTC. This encodes CASSPRTRTGDPVYEQYF.

By sample fraction, this clonotype is large. The rearrangement joins TRBV27 to TRBJ2-7, with 7 bases identical to TRBD1. V shed 5 bases, J shed 6 bases, and the junction held 7 bases outside the gene matches. CDR3 size: 13 residues. The V gene's germline CDR1 is MNHEY and CDR2 SMNVEV (reference sequence). The CDR3 nucleotides are TGTGCCAGCAGTACCACAGGGGTACGCGAGCAGTACTTC. It yields the protein CASSTTGVREQYF.

The V and J genes are TRBV6-1 and TRBJ2-7, with D perhaps assigned TRBD1 or TRBD2 (5 bases each). Per germline, CDR1 MNHNS and CDR2 SASEGT. Trimming stripped 2 bases from V and 5 bases from J, with 25 bases between. The CDR3 is 18 amino acids. The CDR3 reads CASSEFLTKGRTKDEQYF. The CDR3 bases are TGTGCCAGCAGTGAATTCCTGACGAAGGGGAGAACGAAGGACGAGCAGTACTTC.

This rearrangement joins TRBV12-3 or TRBV12-4 to TRBJ1-1; D not resolved. This CDR3 comprises 14 residues. Trimming left V 4 bases short and J 0 bases short, with 9 bases between. DNA for the CDR3: TGTGCCAGCAGTTACAGACACTTGAACACTGAAGCTTTCTTT. It yields the protein CASSYRHLNTEAFF.

The chain recombines TRBV20-1 with TRBJ2-5; D remains unclear. This CDR3 is built from 12 residues. The V gene's germline CDR1 is DFQATT and CDR2 SNEGSKA (reference sequence). The V gene lost 3 bases and the J gene lost 4 bases, with 9 bases spanning the gap. The CDR3 DNA is TGCAGTGCTAGGGCCAGTAGAGAGACCCAGTACTTC. Translating it yields CSARASRETQYF.

The chain is built from TRBV7-9 and TRBJ1-6; TRBD1 is a possible D gene (6 bases). Germline values: CDR1 SEHNR, CDR2 FQNEAQ (reference sequence). The CDR3 loop spans 15 amino acids. Trimming cost V 4 bases and J 9 bases, with 16 bases left between them. The CDR3 nucleotides are TGTGCCAGCAGCTCAGACGGAGGGGGACCTTCACCCCTCCACTTT. It is translated as CASSSDGGGPSPLHF.

V gene TRBV4-1 combines with J gene TRBJ2-7; D unclear. Trimming took 4 bases from V and 0 from J, leaving 19 bases between them. Germline V gene data show CDR1 as MGHRA and CDR2 as YSYEKL. The CDR3 contains 17 residues. CDR3: CASSPLFRPNSSYEQYF. CDR3 sequence (DNA): TGCGCCAGCAGCCCCTTGTTTAGGCCCAATAGCTCCTACGAGCAGTACTTC.

The gene calls are TRBV20-1 and TRBJ1-2, with D uncertain. This CDR3 is built from 13 residues. V shed 6 bases and J shed 4 bases, with 15 bases lying between them. The germline V gene encodes CDR1 DFQATT and CDR2 SNEGSKA (reference sequence). The CDR3 here is CSANARRAYGYTF. For the CDR3, the DNA is TGCAGTGCAAACGCTCGACGGGCCTATGGCTACACCTTC.

The chain is built from TRBV20-1 and TRBJ2-3; D call uncertain. Germline lookup yields CDR1 DFQATT and CDR2 SNEGSKA (reference sequence). The CDR3 spans 14 residues. V lost 3 bases, J lost 4 bases, and 14 bases lay in between. DNA for the CDR3: TGCAGTGCTAGGGGCCCTAGGATAGCAGATACGCAGTATTTT. It encodes CSARGPRIADTQYF.

In this sample, this clonotype turned up a few times. The CDR3 bases are TGCGCCAGCAGTCCCCAATATAACTATGGCTACACCTTC. Protein product: CASSPQYNYGYTF. The rearrangement uses TRBV10-1 and TRBJ1-2; D gene uncertain. The V end was cut by 5 bases, the J end by 1 base, with 8 bases between. In germline, CDR1 is WNHNN, CDR2 SYGVQD (reference sequence). This CDR3 is 13 amino acids long.

This chain links TRBV7-2 with TRBJ1-6, with TRBD1 matching 9 bases. Germline V gene sequence: CDR1 SGHTA, CDR2 FQGNSA. The V segment lost 5 bases and the J segment 10 bases; nucleotides outside the gene matches: 9. This CDR3 has 15 amino acids. Here the CDR3 reads CASSLNRGRLSPLHF. CDR3 nucleotides: TGTGCCAGCAGCCTGAACAGGGGGCGCTTGTCACCCCTCCACTTT.

The J gene is TRBJ2-2, the V gene TRBV28, with D unresolved. The CDR3 has 13 residues. CDR1 and CDR2 (germline): MDHEN, SYDVKM. V was clipped by 5 bases and J by 5 bases, with 9 bases between them. CDR3 sequence: CASSPLPTGELFF. The CDR3 DNA sequence: TGTGCCAGCAGTCCCCTCCCTACCGGGGAGCTGTTTTTT.